This T cell receptor (beta chain) stems from a study of CD8+ T cells in alopecia areata. Overall study findings and caveats: Compared with normal scalp, lesional scalp had higher clonality and more expanded CD8+ clones.

Extraction of RNA preceded its reverse transcription into cDNA, which served as the sequencing template. Sequenced by immunoSEQ multiplex PCR; TCRdb stores in-frame clones only, minus some. The repertoire consists of about 64,000 clones, with 44% occurring once and the leading ten covering roughly 50%. In alopecia areata patients, both lesional scalp punch biopsies and peripheral blood were collected. This clone has only one observation. The antigen is undetermined. The sequence was collected from a human donor with alopecia areata. The specimen was NKG2D-low CD8+ T cells sorted from blood.

The CDR3 is CASSSARLSRDRASEQFF. CDR3 DNA sequence: TGTGCCAGCAGCTCGGCGCGGCTTAGCCGGGACAGGGCATCTGAGCAGTTCTTC. The chain recombines TRBV7-3 with TRBJ2-1, with 9 positions matching TRBD1. Germline assignment: CDR1 SGHTA and CDR2 FQGTGA. V lost 4 bases, J lost 9 bases, and 19 bases stayed unmatched. This CDR3 region has 18 residues. The entire variable domain, with the rest obtained from reference TRBV7-3 and TRBJ2-1, is as follows: GAGVSQTPSNKVTEKGKYVELRCDPISGHTALYWYRQSLGQGPEFLIYFQGTGAADDSGLPNDRFFAVRPEGSVSTLKIQRTERGDSAVYLCASSSARLSRDRASEQFFGPGTRLTVL.